The present T cell receptor beta chain was sequenced within a study of T cell changes during pregnancy in multiple sclerosis. Data came from immunoSEQ multiplex PCR; TCRdb stores just in-frame clones and leaves some out. The data contain 95,000 to 110,000 clones, 85% to 95% of them singletons. The CDR3 extends over 12 amino acids. V lost 6 bases to trimming and J lost 8 bases; unmatched junction nucleotides: 6. CDR1 and CDR2 from the germline V gene are MNHEY and SVGAGI. The J gene is TRBJ1-2, the V gene TRBV6-5; 7 nucleotides align to TRBD1. The sequence came from a female donor in good health, enrolled as a control in a pregnancy study. The sequenced sample was peripheral blood, obtained in the third trimester of pregnancy. The CDR3 sequence is CASSFRQGGYTF. In DNA, the CDR3 is TGTGCCAGCAGCTTCCGACAGGGCGGCTACACCTTC.